Below are 9 T cell receptor beta chains sequenced from a single sample in a study of Graves' ophthalmopathy and Graves' hyperthyroidism. As the template, RNA transcripts were used to amplify TCR beta CDR3 regions. RT-PCR was first run with HTBI primers, then multiplex PCR in a second round. TCRdb processed the multiplex PCR reads anew with MiXCR; each CDR3 protein has one entry. The sample carries 600,000 to 700,000 distinct CDR3 sequences, 35% to 45% recorded once. Sample: peripheral blood. These receptors were taken from an adult man with Graves' ophthalmopathy.

Concerning this clonotype: A much larger clone differs by one base, so this may be a read error. The chain is built from TRBV20-1 and TRBJ2-5; D ambiguous. The CDR3 has 11 amino acids. Germline V gene sequence: CDR1 DFQATT, CDR2 SNEGSKA (reference sequence). V was shortened by 8 bases and J by 4 bases, with 11 bases between the two germline ends. This CDR3 is CSTLLRETQYF. In nucleotides, the CDR3 is TGCAGTACCCTTTTACGAGAGACCCAGTACTTC.

The V and J genes are TRBV19 and TRBJ2-5; 9 nucleotides match TRBD1. The V segment lost 7 bases and the J segment 4 bases; nucleotides outside the gene matches: 10. The length of the CDR3 is 15 residues. In germline, CDR1 is LNHDA, CDR2 SQIVND (reference sequence). The CDR3 loop is CASTPRDRDRETQYF. The CDR3 DNA is TGTGCCAGTACCCCCCGGGACAGGGACCGAGAGACCCAGTACTTC.

The J gene is TRBJ1-4, the V gene TRBV7-9, with unresolved D. Germline CDR1 is SEHNR and CDR2 is FQNEAQ (reference sequence). The CDR3 runs to 13 residues. V was shortened by 5 bases and J by 7 bases, with 11 bases between the two germline ends. The CDR3 region is CASSAAEGEKLFF. The CDR3 DNA sequence: TGTGCCAGCAGCGCGGCGGAGGGTGAAAAACTGTTTTTT.

This clonotype turned up a few times. CDR3 amino acids: CASSKDGLTYEQYF. The CDR3 DNA sequence: TGTGCCAGCAGCAAGGATGGGCTTACCTACGAGCAGTACTTC. The J gene is TRBJ2-7, the V gene TRBV6-5; no firm D call. The germline CDR1 and CDR2 sequences are MNHEY and SVGAGI. Trimming removed 6 bases at V and 2 bases at J, with 14 bases between. The length of the CDR3 is 14 residues.

V is TRBV29-1 and J is TRBJ1-2, with 12 nucleotides matching TRBD1. The ends lost 7 bases at V and 8 bases at J; junction bases unmatched: 11. CDR1 and CDR2 (germline): SQVTM, ANQGSEA. CDR3 length: 14 residues. The CDR3 nucleotides are TGCAGCGGCGACGGGACAGGGGGCGCCAGGGGCTACACCTTC. This gives the protein CSGDGTGGARGYTF.

V and J are TRBV29-1 and TRBJ1-4; no reliable D call. The CDR3 is made up of 12 amino acids. Deletions cut 5 bases from V and 14 bases from J, with 18 bases between. Germline CDR1 SQVTM, CDR2 ANQGSEA. The DNA of the CDR3 is TGCAGCGTTAGTACACACATGAACACTCTGTTTTTT. Its protein is CSVSTHMNTLFF.

This clonotype was observed at least ten times. The chain links TRBV5-1 to TRBJ1-1; D remains ambiguous. Germline V gene lookup returns CDR1 SGHRS and CDR2 YFSETQ. V was clipped by 0 bases and J by 1 base, with 4 bases between them. The CDR3 length is 13 residues. CDR3 bases: TGCGCCAGCAGCTTGGCTGCGAACACTGAAGCTTTCTTT. Its translation: CASSLAANTEAFF.

Of note for this clonotype: A much more abundant neighbour one base away suggests this may be a read error. The CDR3 sequence is CASSQGTSGVQETQYF. The CDR3 DNA reads TGCGCCAGCAGCCAAGGGACTAGCGGGGTCCAAGAGACCCAGTACTTC. J is TRBJ2-5 and V is TRBV5-1; 13 bases are a match to TRBD2. The CDR3 totals 16 residues. V was clipped by 4 bases and J by 1 base; unmatched bases: 4. CDR1 and CDR2 (germline): SGHRS, YFSETQ.

This clonotype was counted many times. The CDR3 DNA sequence: TGTGCCAGCAGCTCGATAGGGGGACCGGAGACCCAGTACTTC. Amino acids: CASSSIGGPETQYF. The chain employs TRBV7-9 and TRBJ2-5; a possible D gene is TRBD1 (6 bases). The CDR3 sequence is 14 residues long. Germline V gene data show CDR1 as SEHNR and CDR2 as FQNEAQ (reference sequence). Trimming cost V 4 bases and J 5 bases, with 14 bases left between them. Together with reference TRBV7-9 and TRBJ2-5, the CDR3 gives the full variable domain: DTGVSQNPRHKITKRGQNVTFRCDPISEHNRLYWYRQTLGQGPEFLTYFQNEAQLEKSRLLSDRFSAERPKGSFSTLEIQRTEQGDSAMYLCASSSIGGPETQYFGPGTRLLVL.